This TCR beta chain was obtained from a study of human T cells and chemical hapten exposure (dated by TCRdb to the early 2020s). In the study overall: For sensitization, 2% DPC in acetone was applied to a roughly 2 cm by roughly 2 cm area of upper inner arm skin. Peripheral blood TCR repertoire changes were tracked in vivo in alopecia patients during primary and secondary sensitization to the hapten diphenylcyclopropenone (DPC). Alopecia areata with under or over 50% scalp involvement, alopecia totalis and alopecia universalis were represented in the patient cohort, which was mostly female. Libraries were pooled for sequencing, and variation in per-sample TCR yields was attributed mainly to small differences in library volumes within the pool. Blood samples were taken from patients before sensitization (week 0) and at 2, 6 and about 24 weeks after DPC sensitization. Weekly therapeutic DPC doses were additionally applied to the scalp of patients throughout the approximately 24-week study period. Twenty-nine alopecia patients provided blood for TCR sequencing at one to four time points (pre-sensitization, 2, 6 and 24 weeks). Patch testing was done on the upper back using Finn chambers containing 0.01% DPC, and results were scored after 6 days according to International Contact Dermatitis Research Group standards.

Notes on this clonotype: Its binding antigen is unknown. Base-call qualities are not available, and no considerably larger clone is one nucleotide away.

Sequences MNHEY (CDR1) and SMNVEV (CDR2) are obtained from the germline V gene (reference sequence). Cut back by 5 bases and 2 bases, the V and J ends lie 16 bases apart. The CDR3, from cysteine to phenylalanine, totals 16 residues. This entry keeps only the CDR3 DNA: 48 bases, framed from base 1. Receptors were amplified or captured by RACE. TCRdb records NextSeq 500 as the sequencer. During library preparation, unique molecular identifiers were attached to individual cDNA molecules so that TCRs could be counted in a quantitative, reproducible way. Both TCR alpha and TCR beta chains were sequenced from each blood RNA sample. Under the source paper's analysis protocol: A median of roughly 99,000 TCRs per sample was observed, with a range of about 23,224 to 700,000. The Decombinator software suite was used to annotate V, J and CDR3 in the TCR reads. For PS versus PT1 abundance plots, all samples were subsampled to the same number of TCRs (28,000). Expanded TCRs were defined as absent before sensitization and observed at least eight times at the 2-week time point. TCRdb applied fastp at Q25 and MiXCR to the public reads, then kept only in-frame beta chains. Identical CDR3 protein sequences are pooled into one entry, listed with their most common genes and DNA. The V and J calls were not made by the authors but by TCRdb's processing. The sample table lists approximately 86,000 distinct CDR3 sequences, approximately 10% of them with a count of one. Around 1.1% of the sample belongs to the ten largest clones.

Broader findings and caveats from the paper: Patch test score was positively correlated with the number of PT1 expanded TCRs, with significance at thresholds 8, 16 and 32 but not at 4. Because all patients had alopecia, a presumed autoimmune disease, the immune response of the patients might differ from that of healthy individuals. Repeated subsampling changed both the strength of the expansion versus patch-test correlation and the threshold at which that correlation became significant. DPC sensitization did not change how many TCRs were above 1 in 1000 frequency, and no evidence was found of alterations in global repertoire structure. Expanded TCRs formed significantly more large CDR3 similarity clusters than pre-sensitization or healthy control sets, consistent with antigen-driven responses.

The time point label, read with the paper, signifies: patch test 3, about 24 weeks after DPC sensitization. Taken with the paper, the label for treatment or condition translates to: therapeutic diphenylcyclopropenone sensitization with weekly scalp DPC. Blood at each patch-test visit was drawn before the patch test was applied. Patients were considered eligible if aged 18 to 70, diagnosed with alopecia and deemed suitable for DPC therapy, and patients were excluded if pregnant. Total RNA was extracted from unfractionated whole blood that had been collected in Tempus Blood RNA tubes. The chain joins TRBV27 to TRBJ1-5, and TRBD1 may be the D gene, going by 6 matching bases. The TCR sequence derives from a woman in her twenties or thirties with alopecia areata. Some clones in this sample may be carry-over from other donors' samples. Sequences were derived from whole blood, sampled in connection with sensitization to the hapten diphenylcyclopropenone (DPC). The sequenced DNA: TGTGCCAGCAGTGTTGACAGGAGTAGTGGCAATCAGCCCCAGCATTTT. Its protein product is CASSVDRSSGNQPQHF.